These 18 T cell receptor beta chains were sequenced from one sample in a study of cytomegalovirus exposure and HLA in healthy donors. The PCR used 60 Vbeta and 13 Jbeta primers. Sequenced by immunoSEQ multiplex PCR; TCRdb stores in-frame clones only, minus some. Altogether about 120,000 clones are present, 80% being singletons, with the ten largest covering 7.5% to 9%. The sequenced sample consisted of PBMCs. The receptors were sampled from a female donor in good health and CMV-seropositive.

This clone was detected only once. The J gene is TRBJ2-3, the V gene TRBV7-2, with D possibly TRBD2 on 6 matching bases. The germline V gene encodes CDR1 SGHTA and CDR2 FQGNSA. The length of the CDR3 is 15 residues. V lost 3 bases to trimming and J lost 2 bases, with 12 bases between them. For the CDR3, the DNA is TGTGCCAGCAGCTTGGAGGGGTTAACCACAGATACGCAGTATTTT. It yields the protein CASSLEGLTTDTQYF.

The chain is built from TRBV5-8 and TRBJ2-1, with 8 nucleotides matching TRBD2. CDR1 SGHTS and CDR2 YDEGEE come from the germline V gene. The CDR3 spans 15 residues. Trimming took 2 bases from V and 2 from J; bases not matched to a gene: 3. The CDR3 DNA reads TGTGCCAGCAGCTTCCGGGGGGGAGCCTACAATGAGCAGTTCTTC. It yields the protein CASSFRGGAYNEQFF.

The chain recombines TRBV6-5 with TRBJ1-5, with D possibly being TRBD1 (5 bases). Germline CDR1 and CDR2: MNHEY and SVGAGI. The CDR3 sequence is 14 residues long. V dropped 5 bases and J dropped 5 bases, with 13 bases sitting between them. The CDR3 protein is CASSPGLLYQPQHF. Here the CDR3 DNA reads TGTGCCAGCAGTCCGGGACTTCTGTATCAGCCCCAGCATTTT.

The V call is TRBV7-2, the J call TRBJ2-2, with D perhaps matching TRBD2 (5 bases). The CDR3 has 15 amino acids. The germline CDR1 and CDR2 sequences are SGHTA and FQGNSA. V lost 2 bases and J lost 1, with 8 bases in between. The CDR3 DNA sequence: TGTGCCAGCAGCTTATTACGGGGGAACACCGGGGAGCTGTTTTTT. It codes for CASSLLRGNTGELFF.

The rearrangement links TRBV7-9 to TRBJ1-5; 9 bases agree with TRBD1. Unmatched junction bases numbered 3, after V lost 4 bases and J lost 5 bases. The CDR3 has 14 residues. The germline gives CDR1 SEHNR, CDR2 FQNEAQ (reference sequence). For the CDR3, the DNA is TGTGCCAGCAGCTCGGGACAGGGCCATCAGCCCCAGCATTTT. Translating it yields CASSSGQGHQPQHF.

This rearrangement joins TRBV7-2 to TRBJ1-1, with 8 bases that match TRBD1. Germline V gene data show CDR1 as SGHTA and CDR2 as FQGNSA. This CDR3 has 13 amino acids. V was clipped by 5 bases and J by 7 bases; unmatched bases: 6. The CDR3 region is CASSPGQGIEAFF. The CDR3 nucleotides read TGTGCCAGCAGCCCCGGACAGGGAATTGAAGCTTTCTTT.

This chain links TRBV7-3 with TRBJ2-3; D possibly corresponds to TRBD1 (6 bases). Germline V CDR1 and CDR2: SGHTA, FQGTGA. The germline V and J ends were trimmed by 5 bases and 3 bases, with 18 bases remaining between them. The CDR3 covers 16 residues. The CDR3 nucleotides read TGTGCCAGCAGCCCCCATAGGGCCCAGGGGACAGATACGCAGTATTTT. It encodes CASSPHRAQGTDTQYF.

The chain joins TRBV9 to TRBJ1-5; weak D call: TRBD1 (6 bases). Germline CDR1 and CDR2: SGDLS and YYNGEE. Trimming took off 2 bases at V and 5 bases at J, with 11 bases between the two ends. The CDR3 runs 14 residues. CDR3 region: CASSVGGLHQPQHF. The CDR3 region has the DNA TGTGCCAGCAGCGTGGGGGGGCTTCATCAGCCCCAGCATTTT.

This clone came up once. The chain recombines TRBV6-5 with TRBJ1-5; 10 bases are shared with TRBD1. CDR1 is MNHEY, CDR2 SVGAGI, per germline. This CDR3 region has 14 residues. The J segment lost 5 bases and the V segment lost 5 bases, leaving 3 bases of the junction unmatched. CDR3 residues: CASSDRGLHQPQHF. The CDR3 nucleotides read TGTGCCAGCAGTGACAGGGGGCTACATCAGCCCCAGCATTTT.

The rearrangement joins TRBV15 to TRBJ1-2; TRBD1 matches at 7 bases. From germline, CDR1 is LNHNV and CDR2 YYDKDF (reference sequence). V was pared by 0 bases and J by 4 bases, with 8 bases of the junction left unmatched. This CDR3 region has 16 residues. DNA of the CDR3: TGTGCCACCAGCAGAGAGGGGCAGGGGGATATCTATGGCTACACCTTC. It translates to CATSREGQGDIYGYTF.

In its sample, this clone was seen once. The V gene is TRBV5-4, the J gene TRBJ1-1; D gene ambiguous. This CDR3 is built from 15 residues. Trimming took off 4 bases at V and 0 bases at J, with 13 bases between the two ends. The germline V gene has CDR1 SGHNT and CDR2 YYREEE (reference sequence). The CDR3 spells CASSLRAGMNTEAFF. The CDR3, as DNA: TGTGCCAGCAGCCTCCGTGCGGGGATGAACACTGAAGCTTTCTTT.

V and J are TRBV19 and TRBJ1-2, with unresolved D. The CDR3 spans 12 residues. The V and J ends lost 10 bases and 4 bases respectively, with 13 bases between them. Germline V gene sequence: CDR1 LNHDA, CDR2 SQIVND (reference sequence). This CDR3 reads CAIRQDSYGYTF. CDR3 DNA: TGTGCCATTCGCCAGGACTCCTATGGCTACACCTTC.

V usage is TRBV18 and J usage is TRBJ2-7; 8 bases line up with TRBD1. Per germline, CDR1 KGHSH and CDR2 LQKENI. The V and J ends lost 6 bases and 4 bases, in that order; junction bases with no gene match: 11. The CDR3 covers 15 residues. CDR3 sequence (DNA): TGTGCCAGCTCCCCGGGGACAGGTGGTTTTTACGAGCAGTACTTC. Residues: CASSPGTGGFYEQYF.

This chain joins TRBV30 and TRBJ1-2; D not resolved. V was clipped by 2 bases and J by 2 bases, with 12 bases between them. The CDR3 runs 14 residues. Per germline, CDR1 GTSNPN and CDR2 SVGIG (reference sequence). In nucleotides, the CDR3 is TGTGCCTGGAGTCGGGTCCCGGAAAACTATGGCTACACCTTC. The encoded protein is CAWSRVPENYGYTF.

The chain employs TRBV11-2 and TRBJ2-7, with D perhaps TRBD1 (5 bases). CDR1 and CDR2 (germline): SGHAT, FQNNGV. Between the trimmed V and J ends, which lost 0 bases and 1 base, there was a span of 10 bases. This CDR3 region has 15 residues. CDR3 region: CASSLEIQASYEQYF. CDR3 DNA: TGTGCCAGCAGCTTAGAAATACAGGCTTCCTACGAGCAGTACTTC.

This clone was seen a few times. This sequence joins TRBV7-6 and TRBJ2-7; TRBD1 matches 7 bases. This CDR3 comprises 13 residues. Germline assignment: CDR1 SGHVS and CDR2 FNYEAQ. J was trimmed by 5 bases and V by 3 bases; bases with no gene match: 4. This CDR3 reads CASSFIDRDEQYF. The CDR3 DNA is TGTGCCAGCAGCTTCATCGACAGGGACGAGCAGTACTTC.

The chain links TRBV7-9 to TRBJ2-7; D ambiguous. The CDR3 is 14 amino acids. V shed 2 bases and J shed 0 bases, with 8 bases lying between them. CDR1 SEHNR and CDR2 FQNEAQ come from the germline V gene (reference sequence). CDR3 coding DNA: TGTGCCAGCAGCTTATTCCAGGACTCCTACGAGCAGTACTTC. Translated: CASSLFQDSYEQYF.

The rearrangement uses TRBV11-1 and TRBJ2-1; 11 bases match TRBD2. CDR1 SGHAT and CDR2 FQDESV come from the germline V gene (reference sequence). The CDR3 length is 15 residues. After removal of 3 bases from V and 8 bases from J, the junction contained 6 bases not matched to a gene. In DNA form, the CDR3 reads TGTGCCAGCAGCTTCTCTAGCGGGGGGTTCTATGAGCAGTTCTTC. Translating it yields CASSFSSGGFYEQFF.